The present entry profiles one TCR beta chain with its context. These data come from a study of blood T cell repertoires in COVID-19. Cohort 3 donors counted as recovered after two negative PCRs, clearance, or resolved symptoms. Measured with immunoSEQ multiplex PCR; TCRdb has only the in-frame clones, and not every one. The sample gives around 250,000 clones, approximately 83% of which show up once; around 2% is in the top ten. Sequencing input: PBMCs or T cells enriched from blood (not recorded which). The clonotype was recovered from a woman between 50 and 59 years old who had recovered from COVID-19.

The CDR3 spells CASSPREGNGELFF. The CDR3 DNA reads as TGTGCCAGTTCCCCGCGGGAGGGTAACGGGGAGCTGTTTTTT. The chain links TRBV10-3 to TRBJ2-2; 9 bases fit TRBD2. Germline assignment: CDR1 ENHRY and CDR2 SYGVKD. This CDR3 is built from 14 residues. The trim removed 10 bases at V and 7 bases at J, leaving 10 bases unmatched.